This T cell receptor (beta chain) appears in the sequencing data of a study of vaccination and CD4 T cells after COVID-19. Study-level background: Recovered patients in the cohort numbered six men and four women, two of them Hispanic. Cells were stimulated with overlapping spike peptide pools from SARS-CoV-2, HCoV-NL63, HCoV-OC43 and HCoV-229E.

The table lists this clonotype with a few counts. Antigen specificity is unknown. Researchers used the Oncomine TCR Beta short-read assay to sequence DNA from cultured CD4+ T cells. Researchers extracted genomic DNA from CD4+ T cells that had been cultured. TCRdb redid the calling of the PCR reads with MiXCR, one entry per CDR3 protein. Among over 20,000 distinct CDR3 sequences listed, 43% were seen once. Study-level findings and limits: Relatively few convalescent patients were studied, without early post-infection timepoints.

Germline assignment: CDR1 MGHDK and CDR2 SYGVNS. V was cut by 1 base and J by 5 bases, with 8 bases left in between. The CDR3 sequence is 14 residues long. Treatment noted: roughly 10-day PBMC culture with coronavirus spike peptide pools or control peptides (ViraFEST assay). This chain uses TRBV25-1 with TRBJ2-2; possible D gene TRBD2, 6 bases. The sequence derives from a human donor who had recovered from COVID-19. Sequenced input: CD4+ T cells from blood, cultured in vitro. DNA for the CDR3: TGTGCCAGCAGTGAATTACGGGAGACCGGGGAGCTGTTTTTT. Translating gives CASSELRETGELFF.